A selection of T cell receptor beta chains follows, all from one sample in a study of OX40 agonist ivuxolimab in advanced cancers. Data came from immunoSEQ multiplex PCR; TCRdb stores just in-frame clones and leaves some out. The repertoire holds tens of thousands of clones, with more than 70% as singletons. The sample consisted of CD4+ or CD8+ T cells sorted from blood, taken in a trial of the OX40 agonist ivuxolimab. The receptors stem from an adult with an advanced solid tumor such as melanoma, head and neck, liver or kidney cancer. Each CDR3 is given with its conserved first and last residue. The D gene is left open where the match is weak. The size entry is marked missing in some rows and otherwise reads once, few, many or a size class.

size: .
D: .
V: TRBV5-6
J: TRBJ2-6
CDR3: CASSLGVGGSGANVLTF
DNA: TGTGCCAGCAGCTTGGGCGTAGGGGGTTCTGGGGCCAACGTCCTGACTTTC

size: .
D: TRBD1
V: TRBV5-4
J: TRBJ2-7
CDR3: CASSPPGQGAGEQYF
DNA: TGTGCCAGCAGTCCCCCGGGACAGGGGGCTGGGGAGCAGTACTTC

size: .
D: TRBD1
V: TRBV5-4
J: TRBJ2-7
CDR3: CASSRRRGDRGPYEQYF
DNA: TGTGCCAGCAGCCGCCGTAGAGGGGACAGGGGTCCCTACGAGCAGTACTTC

size: once
D: TRBD1
V: TRBV28
J: TRBJ2-5
CDR3: CATNRGTETQYF
DNA: TGTGCCACCAACAGGGGTACAGAGACCCAGTACTTC

size: .
D: .
V: TRBV25-1
J: TRBJ1-5
CDR3: CASSGTGTPDQPQHF
DNA: TGTGCCAGCAGTGGGACCGGGACACCTGATCAGCCCCAGCATTTT

size: few
D: TRBD1
V: TRBV2
J: TRBJ2-1
CDR3: CASRRTGVSNEQFF
DNA: TGTGCCAGCAGGAGGACAGGGGTGTCCAATGAGCAGTTCTTC

size: .
D: .
V: TRBV30
J: TRBJ1-1
CDR3: CAWKGTSPEQAFF
DNA: TGTGCCTGGAAGGGGACATCTCCCGAGCAAGCTTTCTTT

size: .
D: .
V: TRBV30
J: TRBJ1-5
CDR3: CAWTSSLGGNQPQHF
DNA: TGTGCCTGGACCTCATCCTTGGGGGGCAATCAGCCCCAGCATTTT

size: .
D: TRBD1
V: TRBV5-8
J: TRBJ1-1
CDR3: CASSSQTGPMNTEAFF
DNA: TGTGCCAGCAGCTCCCAGACAGGGCCAATGAACACTGAAGCTTTCTTT

size: .
D: .
V: TRBV29-1
J: TRBJ2-1
CDR3: CSAKGGDNEQFF
DNA: TGCAGCGCTAAGGGTGGGGACAATGAGCAGTTCTTC

size: .
D: .
V: TRBV10-3
J: TRBJ2-6
CDR3: CAITRGPGANVLTF
DNA: TGTGCCATCACACGGGGGCCCGGGGCCAACGTCCTGACTTTC

size: .
D: .
V: TRBV6-5
J: TRBJ2-7
CDR3: CASSYSWGAPYEQYF
DNA: TGTGCCAGCAGTTACTCCTGGGGAGCCCCCTACGAGCAGTACTTC

size: few
D: .
V: TRBV7-7
J: TRBJ2-1
CDR3: CASSRLNSGTYINEQFF
DNA: TGTGCCAGCAGCCGCTTAAATTCCGGGACTTACATCAATGAGCAGTTCTTC

size: .
D: .
V: TRBV5-1
J: TRBJ2-7
CDR3: CASSPGTGTYEQYF
DNA: TGCGCCAGCAGCCCGGGGACGGGGACGTACGAGCAGTACTTC

size: .
D: .
V: TRBV9
J: TRBJ2-7
CDR3: CASSVGDTGYEQYF
DNA: TGTGCCAGCAGCGTAGGGGACACGGGCTACGAGCAGTACTTC

size: .
D: .
V: TRBV6-1
J: TRBJ1-5
CDR3: CASSDRANQPQHF
DNA: TGTGCCAGCAGTGACAGAGCCAATCAGCCCCAGCATTTT

size: .
D: .
V: TRBV5-1
J: TRBJ1-2
CDR3: CASSFLSTGGGYTF
DNA: TGCGCCAGCAGCTTTCTTTCGACAGGTGGTGGCTACACCTTC

size: .
D: .
V: TRBV6-6
J: TRBJ2-7
CDR3: CASSSSGYEQYF
DNA: TGTGCCAGCAGTTCCTCCGGGTACGAGCAGTACTTC

size: .
D: .
V: TRBV6-1
J: TRBJ2-3
CDR3: CASSDGMPITPTDTQYF
DNA: TGTGCCAGCAGTGACGGGATGCCCATTACCCCCACAGATACGCAGTATTTT

size: .
D: TRBD1
V: TRBV30
J: TRBJ1-1
CDR3: CAGHRGDVAFF
DNA: TGTGCCGGACACAGGGGGGACGTAGCTTTCTTT

size: .
D: .
V: TRBV28
J: TRBJ2-2
CDR3: CASTAAPGELFF
DNA: TGTGCCAGCACTGCGGCTCCCGGGGAGCTGTTTTTT

size: .
D: .
V: TRBV30
J: TRBJ1-4
CDR3: CAWSAGQFSGEKLFF
DNA: TGTGCCTGGAGTGCCGGACAGTTCAGTGGTGAAAAACTGTTTTTT

size: .
D: .
V: TRBV2
J: TRBJ2-1
CDR3: CASRGDGYNEQFF
DNA: TGTGCCAGCAGAGGGGACGGCTACAATGAGCAGTTCTTC

size: once
D: .
V: TRBV6-1
J: TRBJ2-1
CDR3: CASSEAAPAGFF
DNA: TGTGCCAGCAGTGAAGCGGCACCGGCAGGGTTCTTC

size: .
D: TRBD1
V: TRBV2
J: TRBJ1-1
CDR3: CASSKGQGGTEAFF
DNA: TGTGCCAGCAGTAAGGGACAGGGAGGCACTGAAGCTTTCTTT

size: .
D: .
V: TRBV27
J: TRBJ2-1
CDR3: CASGRLTYNEQFF
DNA: TGTGCCAGCGGGAGGCTCACCTACAATGAGCAGTTCTTC

size: .
D: .
V: TRBV6-4
J: TRBJ2-1
CDR3: CASSRDPIVDEQFF
DNA: TGTGCCAGCAGTCGGGACCCCATCGTAGATGAGCAGTTCTTC